The following is a T cell receptor beta chain sequence with its context. Its matching antigen is unknown. TCRdb analysed the 5' RACE reads with MiXCR anew, one entry per CDR3 protein. This table holds about 430,000 distinct CDR3 sequences, under 20% found once. The data stem from a study of T cells after yellow fever vaccination. Overall study context: SMART-Seq v4 Ultra Low Input handled preparation of low-cell-number fractions. The study, taken as a whole, reports: Peak timing came faster in the weaker secondary response, day 5 versus 15. A small share of clonotypes appeared in both CD4 and CD8 compartments. The booster saw the reappearance of most primary-vaccination clones (around 96% CD4, less than 90% CD8).

The CDR3 spans 11 residues. With 9 bases removed from V and 4 bases from J, the gap between germline ends came to 9 bases. The chain combines TRBV12-3 or TRBV12-4 with TRBJ1-1; maybe TRBD1 (5 bases). The specimen was PBMCs, collected before the yellow fever booster vaccination. The TCR comes from a man between 18 and 35 years old who received the YFV17D yellow fever vaccine. CDR3 sequence reads: CARGEGTEAFF. The CDR3 DNA follows: TGTGCCAGGGGGGAGGGCACTGAAGCTTTCTTT.